The entry below describes one T cell receptor beta chain. Its antigen is unknown. The data stem from a study of monozygotic twins with inflammatory bowel disease. Study-wide results and limits: A single strong IBD-associated signal or clonotype was not supported by the findings. Among IBD patients, fewer clonotypes were shared with others than among healthy twins, especially with disease activity. Healthy co-twins, by inverse Simpson, had higher TCRbeta diversity than their siblings with IBD.

Each of TCRalpha and TCRbeta cDNA went through two nested PCRs, lasting approximately 17 and 9 cycles. TCRdb processed the 5' RACE reads again and assigns one entry to each CDR3 protein, with no DNA. In total, the table holds about 210,000 distinct CDR3 sequences. The CDR3 length is 15 residues. CDR1 MNHNS and CDR2 SASEGT come from the germline V gene. The sample was blood. This rearrangement joins TRBV6-1 to TRBJ1-1; TCRdb's D call of TRBD1 is untestable without DNA. The source of this sequence is a human donor with ulcerative colitis or Crohn's disease, or a healthy co-twin of an affected twin (not recorded which). The CDR3 reads CASIRGETANTEAFF.